These 4 T cell receptor beta chains were sequenced from one sample in a study of response to subunit inactivated influenza vaccine. One entry per CDR3 protein results from TCRdb running MiXCR on the RT-PCR reads. The sample consists of just over 300,000 distinct CDR3 sequences, roughly 22% of them appearing once. This material consisted of PBMCs from blood, taken 21 months after vaccination. Receptor source: a man in his fifties or sixties who received an inactivated influenza vaccine.

The chain recombines TRBV5-1 with TRBJ2-2; tentatively, D is TRBD2 (6 bases). V dropped 5 bases and J dropped 3 bases, with 11 bases sitting between them. This CDR3 contains 14 residues. Germline CDR1 and CDR2: SGHRS and YFSETQ. The CDR3 reads CASSRRADTGELFF. The CDR3 coding sequence is TGCGCCAGCAGTAGGAGGGCGGACACCGGGGAGCTGTTTTTT.

The rearrangement joins TRBV4-2 to TRBJ1-1; D possibly corresponds to TRBD1 (6 bases). Germline V gene data show CDR1 as LGHNA and CDR2 as YNFKEQ. V gave up 4 bases and J gave up 4 bases, with 19 bases separating them. The CDR3 spans 16 residues. As DNA, the CDR3 is TGTGCCAGCAGCCTCCCGAGTGGCCAGGGGCGCACTGAAGCTTTCTTT. It encodes CASSLPSGQGRTEAFF.

The J gene is TRBJ2-3, the V gene TRBV18; D is unclear. The V and J ends lost 3 bases and 3 bases respectively, with 16 bases between them. Looked up from germline, CDR1 is KGHSH and CDR2 is LQKENI. The CDR3 runs to 16 residues. In DNA form, the CDR3 reads TGTGCCAGCTCACCTGGCGGATTCCTGGGGACAGATACGCAGTATTTT. Translated, it gives CASSPGGFLGTDTQYF.

This clonotype was seen more than once but under ten times. V is TRBV4-3 and J is TRBJ1-2; no clear D. The CDR3 is 16 residues long. Germline lookup yields CDR1 LGHNA and CDR2 YSLEER. Trimming pared 0 bases from V and 4 bases from J, leaving 15 bases between. The CDR3 is CASSQDPGSQAYGYTF. Here the CDR3 DNA reads TGCGCCAGCAGCCAAGATCCGGGATCTCAGGCCTATGGCTACACCTTC.